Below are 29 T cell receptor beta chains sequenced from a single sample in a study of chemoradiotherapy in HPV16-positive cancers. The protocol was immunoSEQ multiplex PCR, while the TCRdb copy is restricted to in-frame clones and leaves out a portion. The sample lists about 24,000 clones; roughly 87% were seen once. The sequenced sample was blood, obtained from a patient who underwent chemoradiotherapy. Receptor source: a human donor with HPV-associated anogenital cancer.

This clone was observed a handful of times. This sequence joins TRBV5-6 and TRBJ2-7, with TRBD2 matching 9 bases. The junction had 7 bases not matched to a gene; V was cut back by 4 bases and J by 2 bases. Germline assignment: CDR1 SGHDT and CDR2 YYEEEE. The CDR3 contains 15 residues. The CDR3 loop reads CASSPPGLAAYEQYF. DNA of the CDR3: TGTGCCAGCAGCCCGCCGGGACTAGCAGCCTACGAGCAGTACTTC.

CDR3 bases: TGTGCCAGCAGTGGACGAACAGGGATTGGCGAGCAGTTCTTC. Its translation: CASSGRTGIGEQFF. The chain employs TRBV6-5 and TRBJ2-1, with a weak D call TRBD1 (6 bases). Trimming removed 5 bases from V and 10 bases from J, with 18 bases in between. CDR1 is MNHEY, CDR2 SVGAGI, per germline. The CDR3 loop spans 14 amino acids.

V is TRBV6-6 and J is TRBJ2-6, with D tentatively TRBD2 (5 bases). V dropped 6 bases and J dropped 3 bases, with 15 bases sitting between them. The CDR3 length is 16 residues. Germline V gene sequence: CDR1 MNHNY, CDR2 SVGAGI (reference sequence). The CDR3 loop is CASRLSSPGGANVLTF. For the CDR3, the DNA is TGTGCCAGCAGACTCTCTAGCCCCGGTGGGGCCAACGTCCTGACTTTC.

The CDR3 nucleotides read TGTGCCAGCTCACTCACTAGCGGAAACACCGGGGAGCTGTTTTTT. Residues: CASSLTSGNTGELFF. This chain uses TRBV18 with TRBJ2-2; 8 bases are shared with TRBD2. The germline V gene has CDR1 KGHSH and CDR2 LQKENI. This CDR3 has 15 amino acids. Trimming cost V 4 bases and J 2 bases; bases outside gene matches: 3. Together with reference TRBV18 and TRBJ2-2, the CDR3 gives the full variable domain: NAGVMQNPRHLVRRRGQEARLRCSPMKGHSHVYWYRQLPEEGLKFMVYLQKENIIDESGMPKERFSAEFPKEGPSILRIQQVVRGDSAAYFCASSLTSGNTGELFFGEGSRLTVL.

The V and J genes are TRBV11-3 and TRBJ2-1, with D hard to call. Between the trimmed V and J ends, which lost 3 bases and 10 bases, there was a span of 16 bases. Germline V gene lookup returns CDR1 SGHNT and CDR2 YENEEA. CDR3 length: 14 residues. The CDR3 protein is CASSLTDRWYEQFF. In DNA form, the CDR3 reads TGTGCCAGCAGCTTGACCGACCGTTGGTACGAGCAGTTCTTC.

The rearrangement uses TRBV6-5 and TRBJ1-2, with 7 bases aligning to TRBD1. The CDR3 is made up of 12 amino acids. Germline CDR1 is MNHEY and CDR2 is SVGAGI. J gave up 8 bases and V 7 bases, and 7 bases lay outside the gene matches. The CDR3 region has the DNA TGTGCCAGCAAAGGGGGCCCGGGGGGCTACACCTTC. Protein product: CASKGGPGGYTF.

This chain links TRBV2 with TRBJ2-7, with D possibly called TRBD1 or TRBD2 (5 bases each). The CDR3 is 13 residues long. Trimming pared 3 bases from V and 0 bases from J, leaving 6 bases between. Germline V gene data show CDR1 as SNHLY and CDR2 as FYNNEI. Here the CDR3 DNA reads TGTGCCAGCAGTGAGGGGACCTCCTACGAGCAGTACTTC. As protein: CASSEGTSYEQYF.

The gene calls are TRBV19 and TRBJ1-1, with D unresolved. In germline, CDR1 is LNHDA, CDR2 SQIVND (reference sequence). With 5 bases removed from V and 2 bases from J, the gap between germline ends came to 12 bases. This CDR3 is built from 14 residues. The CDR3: CASSLRGGNTEAFF. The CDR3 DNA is TGTGCCAGTAGTTTGAGAGGAGGTAACACTGAAGCTTTCTTT.

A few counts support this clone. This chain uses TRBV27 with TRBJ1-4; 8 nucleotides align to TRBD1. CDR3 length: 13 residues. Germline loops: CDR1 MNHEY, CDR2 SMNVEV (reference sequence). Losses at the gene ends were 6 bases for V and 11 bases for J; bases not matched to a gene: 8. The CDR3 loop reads CASSRGPLGKLFF. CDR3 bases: TGTGCCAGCAGCAGGGGGCCCTTAGGGAAACTGTTTTTT.

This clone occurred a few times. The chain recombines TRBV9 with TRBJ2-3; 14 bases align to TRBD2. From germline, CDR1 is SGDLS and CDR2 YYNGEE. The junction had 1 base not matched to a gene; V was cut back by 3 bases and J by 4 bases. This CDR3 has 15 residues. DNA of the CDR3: TGTGCCAGCAGCGGACTAGCGGGAGGGCCAGATACGCAGTATTTT. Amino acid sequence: CASSGLAGGPDTQYF.

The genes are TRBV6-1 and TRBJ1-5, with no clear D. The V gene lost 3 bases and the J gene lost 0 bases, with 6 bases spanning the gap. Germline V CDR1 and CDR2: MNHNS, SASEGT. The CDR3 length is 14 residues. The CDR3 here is CASSDSYSNQPQHF. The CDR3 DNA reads TGTGCCAGCAGTGACAGTTATAGCAATCAGCCCCAGCATTTT.

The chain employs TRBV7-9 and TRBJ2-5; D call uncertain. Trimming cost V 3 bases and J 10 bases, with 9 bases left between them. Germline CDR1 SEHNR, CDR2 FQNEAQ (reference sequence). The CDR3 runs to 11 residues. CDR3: CASSFRSSQYF. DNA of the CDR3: TGTGCCAGCAGCTTTAGGTCCAGCCAGTACTTC. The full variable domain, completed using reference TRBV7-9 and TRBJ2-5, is DTGVSQNPRHKITKRGQNVTFRCDPISEHNRLYWYRQTLGQGPEFLTYFQNEAQLEKSRLLSDRFSAERPKGSFSTLEIQRTEQGDSAMYLCASSFRSSQYFGPGTRLLVL.

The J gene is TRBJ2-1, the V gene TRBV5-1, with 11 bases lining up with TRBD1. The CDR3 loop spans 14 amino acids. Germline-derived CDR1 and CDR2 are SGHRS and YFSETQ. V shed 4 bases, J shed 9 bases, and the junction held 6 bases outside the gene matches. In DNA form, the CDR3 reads TGCGCCAGCAGCCCAGGACAGGGGGCCGGTGAGCAGTTCTTC. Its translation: CASSPGQGAGEQFF.

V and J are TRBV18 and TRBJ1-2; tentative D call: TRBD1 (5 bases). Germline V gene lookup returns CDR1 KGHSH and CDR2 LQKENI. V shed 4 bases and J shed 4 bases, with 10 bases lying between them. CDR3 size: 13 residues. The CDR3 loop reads CASSLQGTYGYTF. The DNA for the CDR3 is TGTGCCAGCTCACTCCAGGGAACCTATGGCTACACCTTC.

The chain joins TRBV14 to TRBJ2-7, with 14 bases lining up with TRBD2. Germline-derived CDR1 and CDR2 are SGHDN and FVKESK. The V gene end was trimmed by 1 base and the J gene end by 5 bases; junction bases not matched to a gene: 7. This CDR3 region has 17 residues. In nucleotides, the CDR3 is TGTGCCAGCAGCCAAGGGGCGACTAGCGGGAGGGTAAACGAGCAGTACTTC. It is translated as CASSQGATSGRVNEQYF.

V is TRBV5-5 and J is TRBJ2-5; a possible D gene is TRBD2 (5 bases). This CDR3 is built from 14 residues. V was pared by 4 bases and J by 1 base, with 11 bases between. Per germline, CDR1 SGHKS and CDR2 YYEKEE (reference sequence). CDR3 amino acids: CASSTIRGQETQYF. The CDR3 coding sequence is TGTGCCAGCAGCACGATCCGGGGCCAAGAGACCCAGTACTTC. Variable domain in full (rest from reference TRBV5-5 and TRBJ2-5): DAGVTQSPTHLIKTRGQQVTLRCSPISGHKSVSWYQQVLGQGPQFIFQYYEKEERGRGNFPDRFSARQFPNYSSELNVNALLLGDSALYLCASSTIRGQETQYFGPGTRLLVL.

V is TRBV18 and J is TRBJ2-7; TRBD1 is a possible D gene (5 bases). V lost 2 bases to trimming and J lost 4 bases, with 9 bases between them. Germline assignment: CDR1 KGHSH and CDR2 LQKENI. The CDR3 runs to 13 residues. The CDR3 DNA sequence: TGTGCCAGCTCACCAGGGGCAGGGTACGAGCAGTACTTC. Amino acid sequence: CASSPGAGYEQYF.

In DNA form, the CDR3 reads TGTGCCAGCGTTACCTTCAATAGTACAAAGTCGGGCCAACGTCTGACTTTC. Its translation: CASVTFNSTKSGQRLTF. The gene calls are TRBV5-6 and TRBJ2-6; D remains unclear. V was shortened by 7 bases and J by 16 bases, with 33 bases between the two germline ends. The CDR3 has 17 residues. Germline assignment: CDR1 SGHDT and CDR2 YYEEEE.

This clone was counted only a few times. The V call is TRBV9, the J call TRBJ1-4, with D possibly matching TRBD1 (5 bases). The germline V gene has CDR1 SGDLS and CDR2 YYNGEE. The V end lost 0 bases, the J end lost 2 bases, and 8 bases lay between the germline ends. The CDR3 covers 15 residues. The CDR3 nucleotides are TGTGCCAGCAGCGTAGAGGAGGGGACTAATGAAAAACTGTTTTTT. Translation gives CASSVEEGTNEKLFF.

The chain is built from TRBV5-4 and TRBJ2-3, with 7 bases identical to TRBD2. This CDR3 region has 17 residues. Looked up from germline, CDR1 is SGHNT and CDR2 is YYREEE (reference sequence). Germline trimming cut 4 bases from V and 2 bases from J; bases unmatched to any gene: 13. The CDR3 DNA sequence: TGTGCCAGCAGCCCTCCCAGTAGCGGGCTCGCCACAGATACGCAGTATTTT. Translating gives CASSPPSSGLATDTQYF.

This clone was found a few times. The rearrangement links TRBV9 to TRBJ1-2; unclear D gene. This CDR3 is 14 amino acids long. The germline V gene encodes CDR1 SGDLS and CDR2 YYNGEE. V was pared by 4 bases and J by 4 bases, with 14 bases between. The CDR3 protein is CASSPEGAGYGYTF. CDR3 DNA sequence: TGTGCCAGCAGCCCTGAGGGCGCGGGCTATGGCTACACCTTC.

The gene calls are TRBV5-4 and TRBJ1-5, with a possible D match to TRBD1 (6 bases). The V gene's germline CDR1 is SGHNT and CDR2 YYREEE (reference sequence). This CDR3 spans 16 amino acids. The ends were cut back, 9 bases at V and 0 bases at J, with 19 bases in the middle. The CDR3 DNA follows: TGTGCCACCCGGCCGGGGGGGCCTTATAGCAATCAGCCCCAGCATTTT. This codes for CATRPGGPYSNQPQHF.

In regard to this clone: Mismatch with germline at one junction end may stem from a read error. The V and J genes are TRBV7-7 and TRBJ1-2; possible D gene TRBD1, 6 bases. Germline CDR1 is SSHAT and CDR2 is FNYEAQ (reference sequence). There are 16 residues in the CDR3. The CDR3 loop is CASSLTQGGSSYGYTF. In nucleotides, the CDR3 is TGTGCTAGCAGCTTAACACAGGGAGGTTCGTCCTATGGCTACACCTTC.

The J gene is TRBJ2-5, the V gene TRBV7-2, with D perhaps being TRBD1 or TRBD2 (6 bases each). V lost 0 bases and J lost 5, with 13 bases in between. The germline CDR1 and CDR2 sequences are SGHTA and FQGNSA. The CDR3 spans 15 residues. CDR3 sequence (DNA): TGTGCCAGCAGCTTAGCCTCCGGGGGCGCGGAGACCCAGTACTTC. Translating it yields CASSLASGGAETQYF. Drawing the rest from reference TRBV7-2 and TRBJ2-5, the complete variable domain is GAGVSQSPSNKVTEKGKDVELRCDPISGHTALYWYRQSLGQGLEFLIYFQGNSAPDKSGLPSDRFSAERTGGSVSTLTIQRTQQEDSAVYLCASSLASGGAETQYFGPGTRLLVL.

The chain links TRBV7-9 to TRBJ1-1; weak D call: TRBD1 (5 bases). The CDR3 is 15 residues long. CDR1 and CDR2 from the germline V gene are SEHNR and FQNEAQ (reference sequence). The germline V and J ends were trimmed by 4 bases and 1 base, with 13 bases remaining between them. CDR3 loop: CASSSLRGGNTEAFF. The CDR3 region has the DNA TGTGCCAGCAGCTCCCTGAGGGGAGGGAACACTGAAGCTTTCTTT.

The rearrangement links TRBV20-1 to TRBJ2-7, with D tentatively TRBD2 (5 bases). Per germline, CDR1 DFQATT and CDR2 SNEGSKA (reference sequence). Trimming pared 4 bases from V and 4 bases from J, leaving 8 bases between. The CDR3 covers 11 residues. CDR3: CSATREYEQYF. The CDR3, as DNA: TGCAGTGCTACTCGGGAATACGAGCAGTACTTC.

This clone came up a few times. The CDR3 DNA sequence: TGTGCCAGCAGCCGATGGACTAGTGGGGCCAATGAGCAGTTCTTC. Protein sequence: CASSRWTSGANEQFF. The chain has TRBV14 and TRBJ2-1; 7 nucleotides match TRBD2. The germline V gene encodes CDR1 SGHDN and CDR2 FVKESK. V shed 4 bases, J shed 6 bases, and the junction held 9 bases outside the gene matches. This CDR3 has 15 amino acids. The whole variable domain, remainder taken from reference TRBV14 and TRBJ2-1, is EAGVTQFPSHSVIEKGQTVTLRCDPISGHDNLYWYRRVMGKEIKFLLHFVKESKQDESGMPNNRFLAERTGGTYSTLKVQPAELEDSGVYFCASSRWTSGANEQFFGPGTRLTVL.

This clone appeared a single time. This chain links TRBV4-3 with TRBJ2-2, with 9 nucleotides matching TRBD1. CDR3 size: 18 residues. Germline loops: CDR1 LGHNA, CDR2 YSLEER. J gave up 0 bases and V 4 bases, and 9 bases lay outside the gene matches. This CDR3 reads CASSPTWTGASNTGELFF. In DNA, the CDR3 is TGCGCCAGCAGCCCGACCTGGACAGGGGCTTCGAACACCGGGGAGCTGTTTTTT.

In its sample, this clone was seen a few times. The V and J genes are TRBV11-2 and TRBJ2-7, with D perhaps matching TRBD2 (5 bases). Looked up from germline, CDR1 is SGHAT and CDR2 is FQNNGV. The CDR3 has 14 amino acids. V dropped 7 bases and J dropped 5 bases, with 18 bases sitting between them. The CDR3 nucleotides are TGTGCCAGCAACTATCCCCGGTCCGGGAACGAGCAGTACTTC. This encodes CASNYPRSGNEQYF.